Shown below are 8 T cell receptor beta chains from a single sample sequenced in a study of cytomegalovirus exposure and HLA in healthy donors. The table came from immunoSEQ multiplex PCR; TCRdb's copy has only in-frame clones and leaves some out. The table records 110,000 to 150,000 clones, roughly 89% of them present only once. Input material: PBMCs. Receptors were obtained from a woman aged 18 to 35 in good health and CMV-seropositive.

The chain combines TRBV7-9 with TRBJ2-7, with D maybe TRBD1 (6 bases). Germline assignment: CDR1 SEHNR and CDR2 FQNEAQ (reference sequence). The V end was cut by 5 bases, the J end by 0 bases, with 11 bases between. The CDR3 covers 14 residues. CDR3 sequence (DNA): TGTGCCAGCAGCCTTGGGACAAGCTCCTACGAGCAGTACTTC. Translated, it gives CASSLGTSSYEQYF.

The chain recombines TRBV6-1 with TRBJ2-7, with TRBD1 as a possible D gene (5 bases). The CDR3 spans 17 residues. The germline V gene has CDR1 MNHNS and CDR2 SASEGT. Trimming pared 0 bases from V and 0 bases from J, leaving 15 bases between. The CDR3 loop is CASSEAWGGWSSYEQYF. The CDR3 nucleotides read TGTGCCAGCAGTGAAGCCTGGGGCGGTTGGTCCTCCTACGAGCAGTACTTC.

The rearrangement uses TRBV4-1 and TRBJ2-6; no firm D call. CDR3 length: 13 amino acids. Trimming pared 8 bases from V and 4 bases from J, leaving 9 bases between. Germline lookup yields CDR1 MGHRA and CDR2 YSYEKL. CDR3 sequence reads: CASSLPGANVLTF. The CDR3 DNA follows: TGCGCCAGCTCTCTCCCGGGGGCCAACGTCCTGACTTTC.

V gene TRBV5-1 combines with J gene TRBJ2-3, with 9 nucleotides matching TRBD2. The ends lost 3 bases at V and 3 bases at J; junction bases unmatched: 5. CDR1 and CDR2 (germline): SGHRS, YFSETQ. The CDR3 has 15 amino acids. DNA for the CDR3: TGCGCCAGCAGCTCACTAAGCGGGGGGACAGATACGCAGTATTTT. It specifies CASSSLSGGTDTQYF.

The chain uses TRBV28 and TRBJ1-4; D perhaps matches TRBD1 (6 bases). The V end was cut by 0 bases, the J end by 4 bases, with 9 bases between. The CDR3 is 15 amino acids. The germline CDR1 and CDR2 sequences are MDHEN and SYDVKM. CDR3 amino acids: CASSLWDSLNEKLFF. The CDR3 nucleotides read TGTGCCAGCAGTTTATGGGACAGCCTTAATGAAAAACTGTTTTTT.

For this clone: At one end, the junction sequence differs from germline, possibly due to a read error. The V gene is TRBV19, the J gene TRBJ1-2, with D possibly being TRBD1 (6 bases). CDR3 length equals 15 residues. Germline V gene sequence: CDR1 LNHDA, CDR2 SQIVND (reference sequence). The CDR3 is CASSIMGGLTYGHTF. CDR3 in DNA: TGTGCCAGTAGTATAATGGGGGGGCTGACGTATGGCCACACCTTC.

This chain uses TRBV27 with TRBJ2-5; TRBD2 agrees at 8 bases. The CDR3 is 15 amino acids. With V trimmed by 3 bases and J by 0 bases, 3 bases remained unmatched. The germline CDR1 and CDR2 sequences are MNHEY and SMNVEV (reference sequence). CDR3 in DNA: TGTGCCAGCAGTTTTTGGCGGGGGGACCAAGAGACCCAGTACTTC. Translation: CASSFWRGDQETQYF.

In its sample, this clone was seen once. This chain uses TRBV5-1 with TRBJ2-1; D might be TRBD1 (6 bases). The V gene's germline CDR1 is SGHRS and CDR2 YFSETQ. The CDR3 length is 14 residues. Trimming shortened V by 4 bases and J by 6 bases, and 14 bases separated the two germline ends. CDR3 in DNA: TGCGCCAGCAGCAAGGGAACAGGGATCAATGAGCAGTTCTTC. Its translation is CASSKGTGINEQFF.